This T cell receptor beta chain comes out of a study of shared clonotypes between healthy human individuals. Overall study findings and caveats: Sampling covered nothing but blood. Tissue TCR repertoires likely differ from those found in blood. Naive subsets generally had larger estimated richness than memory subsets.

Comments on this clone: Its target is not known.

As defined, naive CD8 cells were CD45RO-negative and positively selected for CCR7, with terminally differentiated effector memory CD45RA+ cells excluded. Produced via immunoSEQ multiplex PCR; TCRdb's table is partial and in-frame only. Of millions of clones listed, about 95% are singletons. V gave up 5 bases and J gave up 1 base; unmatched junction bases: 8. There are 16 residues in the CDR3. Germline assignment: CDR1 SGHTA and CDR2 FQGTGA. The receptor comes from a young man in good health. The sample was naive CD8+ T cells sorted from blood. The chain is built from TRBV7-3 and TRBJ2-3; 8 nucleotides match TRBD2. The CDR3: CASSPSAAGGTDTQYF. CDR3 bases: TGTGCCAGCAGCCCCTCGGCAGCGGGGGGCACAGATACGCAGTATTTT.